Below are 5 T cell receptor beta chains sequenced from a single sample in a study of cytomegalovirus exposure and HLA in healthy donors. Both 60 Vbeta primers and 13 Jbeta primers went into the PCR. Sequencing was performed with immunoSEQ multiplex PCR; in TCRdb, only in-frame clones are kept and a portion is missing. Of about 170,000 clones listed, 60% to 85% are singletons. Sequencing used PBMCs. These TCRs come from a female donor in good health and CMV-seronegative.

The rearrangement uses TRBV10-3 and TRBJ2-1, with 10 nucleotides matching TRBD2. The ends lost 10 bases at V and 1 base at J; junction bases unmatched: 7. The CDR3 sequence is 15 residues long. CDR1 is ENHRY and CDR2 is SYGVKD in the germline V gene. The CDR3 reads CATSDSGRSYNEQFF. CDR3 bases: TGTGCCACCTCTGATAGCGGGAGGTCCTACAATGAGCAGTTCTTC.

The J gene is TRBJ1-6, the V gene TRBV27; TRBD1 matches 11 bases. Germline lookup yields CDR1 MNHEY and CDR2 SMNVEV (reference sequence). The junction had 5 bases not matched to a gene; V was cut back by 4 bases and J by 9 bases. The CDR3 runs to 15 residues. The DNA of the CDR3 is TGTGCCAGCAGTTCCGGACAGGGGGCTGGTTCACCCCTCCACTTT. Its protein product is CASSSGQGAGSPLHF.

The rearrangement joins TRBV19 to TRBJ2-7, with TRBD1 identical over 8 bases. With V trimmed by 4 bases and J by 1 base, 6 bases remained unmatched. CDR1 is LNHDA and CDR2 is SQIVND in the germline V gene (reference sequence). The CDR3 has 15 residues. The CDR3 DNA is TGTGCCAGTAGTACCTCGACAGGGGCGTCCTACGAGCAGTACTTC. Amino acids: CASSTSTGASYEQYF.

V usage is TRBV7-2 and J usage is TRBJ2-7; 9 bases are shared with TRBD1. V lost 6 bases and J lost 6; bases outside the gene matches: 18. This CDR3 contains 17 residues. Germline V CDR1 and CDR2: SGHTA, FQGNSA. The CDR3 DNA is TGTGCCAGCAGTCGAGGGTGGGGATGGACAGGGGTGGTCGAGCAGTACTTC. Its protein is CASSRGWGWTGVVEQYF.

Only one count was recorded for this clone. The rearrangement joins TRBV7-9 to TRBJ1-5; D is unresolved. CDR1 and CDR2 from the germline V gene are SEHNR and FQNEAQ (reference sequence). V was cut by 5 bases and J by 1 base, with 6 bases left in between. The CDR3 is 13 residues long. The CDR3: CASSKESNQPQHF. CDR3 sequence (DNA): TGTGCCAGCAGCAAGGAGAGCAATCAGCCCCAGCATTTT. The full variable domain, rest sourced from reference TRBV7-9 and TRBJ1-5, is DTGVSQNPRHKITKRGQNVTFRCDPISEHNRLYWYRQTLGQGPEFLTYFQNEAQLEKSRLLSDRFSAERPKGSFSTLEIQRTEQGDSAMYLCASSKESNQPQHFGDGTRLSIL.